The 27 T cell receptor beta chains given below trace back to one sample, sequenced in a study of blood T cell repertoires in COVID-19. The method was immunoSEQ multiplex PCR; TCRdb's version includes in-frame clones alone and lacks a portion of them. The sample includes about 80,000 clones, approximately 90% of them seen just once. The sample consisted of peripheral blood. The source of these receptors is a woman of 80 years or more with acute or convalescent COVID-19.

This clone was detected once. The rearrangement uses TRBV30 and TRBJ2-5, with D maybe TRBD1 (5 bases). Germline CDR1 and CDR2: GTSNPN and SVGIG (reference sequence). The CDR3 has 12 residues. V was pared by 6 bases and J by 5 bases, with 13 bases between. In DNA form, the CDR3 reads TGTGCCTGCCGAGGACAAGGGGAGACCCAGTACTTC. It yields the protein CACRGQGETQYF.

This chain joins TRBV5-1 and TRBJ2-5, with 8 bases aligning to TRBD1. Trimming removed 5 bases from V and 1 base from J; junction bases left unmatched: 10. Germline CDR1 and CDR2: SGHRS and YFSETQ. This CDR3 is built from 16 residues. CDR3 bases: TGCGCCAGCAGTTTACTTCCAGGGGGCGGCCAAGAGACCCAGTACTTC. It specifies CASSLLPGGGQETQYF.

The chain is built from TRBV7-9 and TRBJ2-7, with a tentative D call TRBD1 (6 bases). The germline CDR1 and CDR2 sequences are SEHNR and FQNEAQ (reference sequence). The V end was cut by 2 bases, the J end by 2 bases, with 7 bases between. The CDR3 contains 13 residues. The CDR3 protein is CASSLQGTYEQYF. For the CDR3, the DNA is TGTGCCAGCAGCTTACAGGGGACCTACGAGCAGTACTTC.

The J gene is TRBJ2-7, the V gene TRBV3-1 (or the pseudogene TRBV3-2); 7 bases agree with TRBD1. Trimming at V came to 4 bases and at J to 0 bases, leaving 9 bases not matched to a gene. Germline V gene sequence: CDR1 LGHDT, CDR2 YNNKEL (reference sequence). The CDR3 has 16 residues. The CDR3 protein is CASSRYPTGSSYEQYF. In nucleotides, the CDR3 is TGTGCCAGCAGCCGCTATCCGACAGGGAGCTCCTACGAGCAGTACTTC.

V is TRBV2 and J is TRBJ1-3; the D is unclear. The CDR3 sequence is 12 residues long. Per the germline V gene, CDR1 is SNHLY and CDR2 is FYNNEI. With 2 bases removed from V and 4 bases from J, the gap between germline ends came to 3 bases. The CDR3: CASSESGNTIYF. As DNA, the CDR3 is TGTGCCAGCAGTGAATCAGGAAACACCATATATTTT.

This chain uses TRBV6-5 with TRBJ2-1; 7 positions agree with TRBD2. V shed 0 bases and J 5 bases; nucleotides not matched to a gene: 7. Germline values: CDR1 MNHEY, CDR2 SVGAGI. The length of the CDR3 is 16 residues. DNA of the CDR3: TGTGCCAGCAGTTACTCGAGAGGGGCGGGGGACAATGAGCAGTTCTTC. Protein product: CASSYSRGAGDNEQFF.

V and J are TRBV24-1 and TRBJ2-1, with TRBD1 matching over 10 bases. Unmatched junction bases numbered 3, after V lost 5 bases and J lost 3 bases. Looked up from germline, CDR1 is KGHDR and CDR2 is SFDVKD. CDR3 length: 15 residues. CDR3 nucleotides: TGTGCCACCAGTGGGACAGGGGGTAACTACAATGAGCAGTTCTTC. It translates to CATSGTGGNYNEQFF.

The chain employs TRBV27 and TRBJ2-7, with 10 bases aligning to TRBD1. V was clipped by 5 bases and J by 5 bases; unmatched bases: 6. There are 14 residues in the CDR3. Germline values: CDR1 MNHEY, CDR2 SMNVEV (reference sequence). The CDR3 loop reads CASSMTGGWDEQYF. CDR3 in DNA: TGTGCCAGCAGTATGACAGGGGGCTGGGACGAGCAGTACTTC.

The chain links TRBV4-1 to TRBJ2-2, with 7 nucleotides matching TRBD2. The CDR3 has 15 amino acids. The J segment lost 4 bases and the V segment lost 1 base, leaving 3 bases of the junction unmatched. The germline V gene has CDR1 MGHRA and CDR2 YSYEKL. CDR3 in DNA: TGCGCCAGCAGCCAAGCGGGAGGCCCCACCGGGGAGCTGTTTTTT. As protein: CASSQAGGPTGELFF.

On this clone: The sample carries other DNA sequences with the same CDR3. CDR3 loop: CASSLAGTDTQYF. In DNA form, the CDR3 reads TGCGCCAGCAGCTTGGCAGGTACAGATACGCAGTATTTT. The rearrangement uses TRBV5-1 and TRBJ2-3; D is unclear. Germline V gives CDR1 SGHRS, CDR2 YFSETQ. The V end lost 0 bases, the J end lost 3 bases, and 5 bases lay between the germline ends. CDR3 length: 13 residues.

Note on this clone: The junction and the germline gene differ at one end; a read error may be behind it. The gene calls are TRBV5-4 and TRBJ2-7; D not resolved. CDR1 is SGHNT and CDR2 is YYREEE in the germline V gene (reference sequence). The CDR3 has 14 amino acids. CDR3 region: CASSLESSSSEQYF. CDR3 DNA: TGTGCCAGCAGCTTGGAATCCTCCTCCTCCGAGCAGTACTTC.

V usage is TRBV3-1 (or the pseudogene TRBV3-2) and J usage is TRBJ2-5, with a possible D match to TRBD2 (6 bases). Trimming cost V 5 bases and J 1 base, with 11 bases left between them. There are 14 residues in the CDR3. Germline-derived CDR1 and CDR2 are LGHDT and YNNKEL (reference sequence). Written as DNA, the CDR3 is TGTGCCAGCAGCTCTACTAGCTTCCAAGAGACCCAGTACTTC. It encodes CASSSTSFQETQYF.

In this sample, this clone turned up once. The chain carries TRBV3-1 (or the pseudogene TRBV3-2) and TRBJ1-6, with 7 nucleotides matching TRBD1. The length of the CDR3 is 18 residues. Germline CDR1 and CDR2: LGHDT and YNNKEL (reference sequence). The J segment lost 5 bases and the V segment lost 1 base, leaving 11 bases of the junction unmatched. CDR3 residues: CASSQGDAGGGNNSPLHF. The CDR3 bases are TGTGCCAGCAGCCAAGGGGACGCAGGGGGTGGTAATAATTCACCCCTCCACTTT.

The chain joins TRBV5-1 to TRBJ2-2, with 10 nucleotides matching TRBD2. V gave up 5 bases and J gave up 3 bases; unmatched junction bases: 4. CDR1 and CDR2 from the germline V gene are SGHRS and YFSETQ. There are 15 residues in the CDR3. The CDR3 DNA reads TGCGCCAGCAGAGTGCTAGCGGGGGACACCGGGGAGCTGTTTTTT. It encodes CASRVLAGDTGELFF.

This rearrangement joins TRBV4-3 to TRBJ2-2; perhaps TRBD2 as D (5 bases). The CDR3 covers 16 residues. The V end was cut by 1 base, the J end by 1 base, with 10 bases between. The V gene's germline CDR1 is LGHNA and CDR2 YSLEER. CDR3 DNA sequence: TGCGCCAGCAGCCAAGTTACGGGGATGAACACCGGGGAGCTGTTTTTT. Amino acid sequence: CASSQVTGMNTGELFF.

The chain recombines TRBV18 with TRBJ1-5, with 7 bases that match TRBD1. CDR3 size: 16 residues. Germline trimming cut 0 bases from V and 2 bases from J; bases unmatched to any gene: 4. Germline V gene sequence: CDR1 KGHSH, CDR2 LQKENI. This CDR3 is CASSPPAGTGNQPQHF. In DNA, the CDR3 is TGTGCCAGCTCACCACCGGCAGGGACAGGCAATCAGCCCCAGCATTTT.

The chain's CDR3 is CASSASGGGTDTQYF. CDR3 in DNA: TGTGCCAGCAGCGCAAGCGGGGGGGGCACAGATACGCAGTATTTT. The rearrangement joins TRBV13 to TRBJ2-3; 10 nucleotides align to TRBD2. CDR1 is PRHDT, CDR2 FYEKMQ, per germline (reference sequence). V shed 5 bases, J shed 1 base, and the junction held 3 bases outside the gene matches. The CDR3 covers 15 residues.

CDR3 sequence (DNA): TGTGCCAGCAGAGGACAGGGCCCCAGCGAGCAGTACTTC. This translates into CASRGQGPSEQYF. This chain connects TRBV6-5 to TRBJ2-7; 8 bases are a match to TRBD1. The J segment lost 6 bases and the V segment lost 6 bases, leaving 7 bases of the junction unmatched. The CDR3 totals 13 residues. Germline loops: CDR1 MNHEY, CDR2 SVGAGI.

The DNA for the CDR3 is TGTGCCAGTAGTATAGCAGGGAACACAGCTTTCTTT. The encoded protein is CASSIAGNTAFF. V and J are TRBV19 and TRBJ1-1; tentative D call: TRBD1 (5 bases). The CDR3 consists of 12 residues. Germline V gene sequence: CDR1 LNHDA, CDR2 SQIVND (reference sequence). The ends were cut back, 1 base at V and 10 bases at J, with 10 bases in the middle.

This clone counts as medium-sized. The chain carries TRBV5-6 and TRBJ1-2; D may be TRBD1 (5 bases). Germline assignment: CDR1 SGHDT and CDR2 YYEEEE. V shed 0 bases and J shed 13 bases, with 13 bases lying between them. The CDR3 has 12 residues. This chain's CDR3 is CASSLGAGDSTF. The CDR3 DNA sequence: TGTGCCAGCAGCTTGGGTGCGGGGGATAGCACCTTC.

The J gene is TRBJ1-4, the V gene TRBV5-6, with 7 nucleotides matching TRBD1. CDR1 and CDR2 (germline): SGHDT, YYEEEE. This CDR3 has 14 residues. V lost 2 bases and J lost 5; bases outside the gene matches: 3. The CDR3 sequence is CASSFRGANEKLFF. As DNA, the CDR3 is TGTGCCAGCAGCTTCAGGGGGGCCAATGAAAAACTGTTTTTT.

The chain is built from TRBV3-1 (or the pseudogene TRBV3-2) and TRBJ2-3; 10 positions agree with TRBD2. Germline CDR1 is LGHDT and CDR2 is YNNKEL (reference sequence). This CDR3 is built from 15 residues. V was clipped by 4 bases and J by 2 bases; unmatched bases: 3. The CDR3 reads CASSPSGGPTDTQYF. The DNA for the CDR3 is TGTGCCAGCAGCCCTAGCGGGGGCCCCACAGATACGCAGTATTTT.

The chain has TRBV6-4 and TRBJ2-7, with 7 bases lining up with TRBD1. CDR1 and CDR2 (germline): MRHNA, SNTAGT. The CDR3 runs to 15 residues. The trim removed 6 bases at V and 0 bases at J, leaving 8 bases unmatched. CDR3 sequence (DNA): TGTGCCAGCAGCAAGGAGGCAGGGGGCTCCTACGAGCAGTACTTC. Encoded protein: CASSKEAGGSYEQYF.

The rearrangement joins TRBV7-2 to TRBJ2-3; 10 bases are a match to TRBD2. This CDR3 is built from 16 residues. Per germline, CDR1 SGHTA and CDR2 FQGNSA. J was trimmed by 2 bases and V by 6 bases; bases with no gene match: 8. The CDR3 sequence is CASSPNLAGVTDTQYF. CDR3 DNA: TGTGCCAGCAGTCCCAACCTAGCGGGGGTCACAGATACGCAGTATTTT.

The rearrangement joins TRBV11-2 to TRBJ1-1; D remains ambiguous. Deletions cut 2 bases from V and 1 base from J, with 8 bases between. The CDR3 has 14 residues. Germline-derived CDR1 and CDR2 are SGHAT and FQNNGV. CDR3 amino acids: CASSLRRTNTEAFF. CDR3 DNA sequence: TGTGCCAGCAGCTTAAGGAGAACGAACACTGAAGCTTTCTTT.

The chain recombines TRBV4-3 with TRBJ2-1; 12 bases agree with TRBD1. J was trimmed by 14 bases and V by 4 bases; bases with no gene match: 12. The germline gives CDR1 LGHNA, CDR2 YSLEER. This CDR3 comprises 15 residues. CDR3 in amino acids: CASSPSGTGGAKEFF. The CDR3 DNA sequence: TGCGCCAGCAGCCCATCCGGGACAGGGGGCGCGAAAGAGTTCTTC.

The gene calls are TRBV5-6 and TRBJ2-1, with D possibly being TRBD2 (6 bases). CDR1 and CDR2 (germline): SGHDT, YYEEEE. The ends were cut back, 4 bases at V and 6 bases at J, with 11 bases in the middle. This CDR3 is 13 amino acids long. This chain's CDR3 is CASSTSGGNEQFF. The CDR3 coding sequence is TGTGCCAGCAGCACCTCCGGGGGCAATGAGCAGTTCTTC.